The next 21 T cell receptor beta chains were all read from a single sample in a study of blood T cell repertoires in COVID-19 (dated by TCRdb to about 2020). Library construction relied on the immunoSEQ multiplex PCR assay. This immuneACCESS table, as held by TCRdb, lists in-frame sequences with V and J called but not all clones. Of the missing ones, under half trace to an unresolved V gene in checked studies; the others have no known cause. This sample has approximately 110,000 clones in its table, and approximately 62% of those were observed once. The ten biggest clones cover 5% to 6.5% of the sample. The sample consisted of peripheral blood. These receptors all come from a man older than 75 with acute or convalescent COVID-19.

The rearrangement links TRBV5-1 to TRBJ1-5; 8 bases line up with TRBD1. This CDR3 region has 18 residues. Losses at the gene ends were 5 bases for V and 4 bases for J; bases not matched to a gene: 17. CDR1 SGHRS and CDR2 YFSETQ come from the germline V gene. The CDR3 loop is CASSVGPGRQGWNQPQHF. In DNA, the CDR3 is TGCGCCAGCAGTGTAGGCCCCGGGAGACAGGGGTGGAATCAGCCCCAGCATTTT. Full variable domain (missing parts from reference TRBV5-1 and TRBJ1-5): KAGVTQTPRYLIKTRGQQVTLSCSPISGHRSVSWYQQTPGQGLQFLFEYFSETQRNKGNFPGRFSGRQFSNSRSEMNVSTLELGDSALYLCASSVGPGRQGWNQPQHFGDGTRLSIL.

This clone has more than one count but fewer than ten. The chain uses TRBV9 and TRBJ1-1; D ambiguous. The CDR3 extends over 16 amino acids. Trimming cost V 3 bases and J 0 bases, with 15 bases left between them. CDR1 is SGDLS, CDR2 YYNGEE, per germline. CDR3 nucleotides: TGTGCCAGCAGCGCAGGAATAGGTATTATGAACACTGAAGCTTTCTTT. This gives the protein CASSAGIGIMNTEAFF.

The table lists this clone with a few counts. This chain joins TRBV19 and TRBJ1-4; unclear D gene. The CDR3 consists of 15 residues. The germline gives CDR1 LNHDA, CDR2 SQIVND (reference sequence). The ends were cut back, 6 bases at V and 0 bases at J, with 11 bases in the middle. The CDR3 is CASRPLGATNEKLFF. Written as DNA, the CDR3 is TGTGCCAGTAGGCCCTTGGGAGCAACTAATGAAAAACTGTTTTTT.

This clone was observed once. This chain connects TRBV3-1 (or the pseudogene TRBV3-2) to TRBJ1-6; 7 positions match TRBD1. The CDR3 is made up of 14 amino acids. V shed 6 bases, J shed 5 bases, and the junction held 4 bases outside the gene matches. The germline CDR1 and CDR2 sequences are LGHDT and YNNKEL (reference sequence). CDR3 sequence: CASRDRSDNSPLHF. The CDR3 coding sequence is TGTGCCAGCAGGGACAGGTCCGATAATTCACCCCTCCACTTT.

The chain links TRBV28 to TRBJ2-7, with unresolved D. V was cut by 6 bases and J by 2 bases, with 5 bases left in between. This CDR3 comprises 11 residues. Germline-derived CDR1 and CDR2 are MDHEN and SYDVKM. As DNA, the CDR3 is TGTGCCAGCAGCCCCACCTACGAGCAGTACTTC. Its protein product is CASSPTYEQYF.

This clone has just one count. The chain combines TRBV28 with TRBJ1-2, with a weak D call TRBD1 (6 bases). Trimming stripped 3 bases from V and 0 bases from J, with 11 bases between. The CDR3 runs to 15 residues. CDR1 MDHEN and CDR2 SYDVKM come from the germline V gene. The CDR3 here is CASSLGGPANYGYTF. In DNA form, the CDR3 reads TGTGCCAGCAGTTTGGGGGGGCCGGCTAACTATGGCTACACCTTC.

This clone is a singleton in its sample. The chain recombines TRBV9 with TRBJ2-3; TRBD2 agrees at 12 bases. The trim removed 0 bases at V and 0 bases at J, leaving 8 bases unmatched. Germline V gene sequence: CDR1 SGDLS, CDR2 YYNGEE. The CDR3 totals 19 residues. This chain's CDR3 is CASSVGGGLAGTSTDTQYF. The CDR3 DNA reads TGTGCCAGCAGCGTAGGAGGGGGACTAGCGGGTACTAGCACAGATACGCAGTATTTT.

The V and J genes are TRBV28 and TRBJ2-7, with 11 bases fitting TRBD2. The CDR3 sequence is 15 residues long. Germline assignment: CDR1 MDHEN and CDR2 SYDVKM. V was pared by 6 bases and J by 0 bases, with 4 bases of the junction left unmatched. CDR3 sequence (DNA): TGTGCCAGCAGGCGCACTAGCGGGGGCTCCTACGAGCAGTACTTC. It codes for CASRRTSGGSYEQYF. The full variable domain, in which reference TRBV28 and TRBJ2-7 provide the parts outside the CDR3, is DVKVTQSSRYLVKRTGEKVFLECVQDMDHENMFWYRQDPGLGLRLIYFSYDVKMKEKGDIPEGYSVSREKKERFSLILESASTNQTSMYLCASRRTSGGSYEQYFGPGTRLTVT.

The chain is built from TRBV7-9 and TRBJ2-1; D gene uncertain. The CDR3 extends over 13 amino acids. Germline loops: CDR1 SEHNR, CDR2 FQNEAQ (reference sequence). The V end was cut by 3 bases, the J end by 5 bases, with 8 bases between. The CDR3 loop reads CASSFPPHNEQFF. In nucleotides, the CDR3 is TGTGCCAGCAGCTTTCCTCCCCACAATGAGCAGTTCTTC.

V usage is TRBV2 and J usage is TRBJ2-5, with D tentatively TRBD2 (6 bases). Trimming pared 4 bases from V and 7 bases from J, leaving 13 bases between. Germline CDR1 is SNHLY and CDR2 is FYNNEI. The CDR3 contains 13 residues. CDR3 residues: CASSGNTGGTQYF. CDR3 bases: TGTGCCAGCAGTGGGAACACCGGGGGGACCCAGTACTTC.

The chain employs TRBV2 and TRBJ1-1, with 10 bases matching TRBD1. Trimming cost V 4 bases and J 3 bases; bases outside gene matches: 5. CDR1 is SNHLY, CDR2 FYNNEI, per germline. CDR3 size: 15 residues. CDR3 DNA sequence: TGTGCCAGCAGTGTGACAGGGGGCGCGGACACTGAAGCTTTCTTT. Encoded protein: CASSVTGGADTEAFF.

The chain joins TRBV15 to TRBJ1-6, with D possibly matching TRBD1 (5 bases). Germline CDR1 LNHNV, CDR2 YYDKDF (reference sequence). The CDR3 has 14 amino acids. Trimming removed 5 bases at V and 10 bases at J, with 15 bases between. The CDR3 DNA sequence: TGTGCCACCAGCGCGCCTTACCAGGGCTCACCCCTCCACTTT. Its protein product is CATSAPYQGSPLHF.

This clone was counted a few times. The chain has TRBV28 and TRBJ2-6, with TRBD1 matching over 10 bases. The CDR3 is made up of 17 amino acids. J gave up 0 bases and V 4 bases, and 3 bases lay outside the gene matches. Germline V lookup: CDR1 MDHEN, CDR2 SYDVKM. The CDR3 nucleotides read TGTGCCAGCAGTTCCGGGACAGGGGTCTCTGGGGCCAACGTCCTGACTTTC. It translates to CASSSGTGVSGANVLTF.

There are a few counts of this clone. The CDR3 DNA reads TGTGCCAGCTCACCACAACAGGAGCACACCGGGGAGCTGTTTTTT. Encoded protein: CASSPQQEHTGELFF. The J gene is TRBJ2-2, the V gene TRBV18, with D maybe TRBD1 (5 bases). The V end was cut by 1 base, the J end by 3 bases, with 9 bases between. The germline gives CDR1 KGHSH, CDR2 LQKENI. The CDR3 sequence is 15 residues long.

The chain has TRBV19 and TRBJ1-3; 8 bases fit TRBD1. V shed 7 bases and J 4 bases; nucleotides not matched to a gene: 9. This CDR3 contains 15 residues. Germline CDR1 LNHDA, CDR2 SQIVND (reference sequence). Written as DNA, the CDR3 is TGTGCCAGTATCCACCCAGGGGGCGACGGAAACACCATATATTTT. Its translation: CASIHPGGDGNTIYF.

V and J are TRBV10-3 and TRBJ2-5, with TRBD1 identical over 7 bases. The germline gives CDR1 ENHRY, CDR2 SYGVKD. With V trimmed by 10 bases and J by 3 bases, 8 bases remained unmatched. The CDR3 covers 13 residues. The CDR3 protein is CATAGTEKETQYF. In DNA form, the CDR3 reads TGTGCCACCGCCGGGACAGAGAAAGAGACCCAGTACTTC.

This chain joins TRBV28 and TRBJ1-2; 7 positions match TRBD1. CDR3 length equals 15 residues. V shed 6 bases and J 3 bases; nucleotides not matched to a gene: 10. Germline V gene lookup returns CDR1 MDHEN and CDR2 SYDVKM. This chain's CDR3 is CASRPPGQHYYGYTF. DNA of the CDR3: TGTGCCAGCAGGCCCCCGGGACAGCATTACTATGGCTACACCTTC.

This chain joins TRBV6-5 and TRBJ1-6, with 8 bases identical to TRBD1. V lost 0 bases, J lost 7 bases, and 5 bases stayed unmatched. Germline V CDR1 and CDR2: MNHEY, SVGAGI. The CDR3 length is 16 residues. CDR3 loop: CASSYSTGVGNSPLHF. CDR3 in DNA: TGTGCCAGCAGTTACTCGACAGGGGTAGGGAATTCACCCCTCCACTTT.

Many counts were recorded for this clone. The chain combines TRBV12-3 or TRBV12-4 with TRBJ2-7; no clear D. V lost 6 bases and J 3 bases, leaving 9 bases between the germline ends. CDR3 length: 12 residues. For the CDR3, the DNA is TGTGCCAGCAGCTCCGACAACTACGAGCAGTACTTC. Translation gives CASSSDNYEQYF.

This sequence joins TRBV14 and TRBJ1-4; perhaps TRBD1 as D (5 bases). This CDR3 region has 16 residues. Germline V gives CDR1 SGHDN, CDR2 FVKESK. V lost 0 bases to trimming and J lost 8 bases, with 16 bases between them. The CDR3 region has the DNA TGTGCCAGCAGCCAAGATCGTCCAGGGTGGAAAGAAAAACTGTTTTTT. This codes for CASSQDRPGWKEKLFF. The full variable domain, with the rest looked up from reference TRBV14 and TRBJ1-4, is EAGVTQFPSHSVIEKGQTVTLRCDPISGHDNLYWYRRVMGKEIKFLLHFVKESKQDESGMPNNRFLAERTGGTYSTLKVQPAELEDSGVYFCASSQDRPGWKEKLFFGSGTQLSVL.

The chain combines TRBV28 with TRBJ2-6, with 10 nucleotides matching TRBD1. Per the germline V gene, CDR1 is MDHEN and CDR2 is SYDVKM. With 8 bases clipped from V and 12 bases from J, the junction kept 4 bases outside the gene matches. The CDR3 extends over 12 amino acids. As DNA, the CDR3 is TGTGCCAGCGGGACAGGGGATTTCGTCCTGACTTTC. Translation gives CASGTGDFVLTF.